The 23 T cell receptor beta chains below come from one sample, sequenced in a study of T cell changes during pregnancy in multiple sclerosis (dated by TCRdb to between 2017 and 2020). Library creation used the immunoSEQ multiplex PCR assay. The source is immuneACCESS, and TCRdb retained only in-frame sequences with V and J called. Part of the clones is not carried over; for the studies checked, unresolved V genes explain less than half of this, and the remainder is unexplained. For this sample there are 25,000 to 30,000 clones; roughly 89% appear just once. Roughly 0.77% of the sample goes to the ten largest clones. Material: CD4+ T cells from peripheral blood mononuclear cells, obtained in the second trimester of pregnancy. The receptors were sampled from a female donor with multiple sclerosis, enrolled in a pregnancy study.

This chain connects TRBV13 to TRBJ2-2; perhaps TRBD1 as D (6 bases). Trimming took off 4 bases at V and 0 bases at J, with 18 bases between the two ends. CDR1 is PRHDT, CDR2 FYEKMQ, per germline (reference sequence). The CDR3 consists of 18 residues. CDR3 in amino acids: CASSSFDRKTPNTGELFF. As DNA, the CDR3 is TGTGCCAGCAGCTCCTTTGACAGGAAGACGCCGAACACCGGGGAGCTGTTTTTT.

The V gene is TRBV9, the J gene TRBJ1-6; 8 nucleotides agree with TRBD1. This CDR3 is 15 amino acids long. Germline V gene lookup returns CDR1 SGDLS and CDR2 YYNGEE. The J segment lost 9 bases and the V segment lost 4 bases, leaving 9 bases of the junction unmatched. The CDR3 DNA follows: TGTGCCAGCAGCATCTCCAGGGGGCCGGGTTCACCCCTCCACTTT. The encoded protein is CASSISRGPGSPLHF.

The V gene is TRBV6-6, the J gene TRBJ2-2, with TRBD2 matching over 11 bases. The ends lost 10 bases at V and 6 bases at J; junction bases unmatched: 13. The CDR3 contains 16 residues. Germline CDR1 and CDR2: MNHNY and SVGAGI (reference sequence). The CDR3 nucleotides read TGTGCCACCCGCCTCATAGCGGGGGGGAAAGCCGGGGAGCTGTTTTTT. Translated: CATRLIAGGKAGELFF.

The V call is TRBV30, the J call TRBJ2-1, with D tentatively TRBD1 (6 bases). Germline CDR1 reads GTSNPN; CDR2 reads SVGIG (reference sequence). Trimming left V 3 bases short and J 8 bases short, with 20 bases between. The CDR3 length is 15 residues. In DNA, the CDR3 is TGTGCCTGGAGAAAATGGGCTAGCAGGGGCTATGAGCAGTTCTTC. Protein sequence: CAWRKWASRGYEQFF.

This chain connects TRBV28 to TRBJ1-2; D is uncertain. Germline CDR1 MDHEN, CDR2 SYDVKM. Trimming took off 2 bases at V and 2 bases at J, with 9 bases between the two ends. The CDR3 length is 14 residues. In DNA form, the CDR3 reads TGTGCCAGCAGTTTAAGCGGCCGAAACTATGGCTACACCTTC. Translated, it gives CASSLSGRNYGYTF.

The chain recombines TRBV19 with TRBJ1-1, with 8 nucleotides matching TRBD1. The CDR3 is made up of 16 amino acids. Unmatched junction bases numbered 9, after V lost 4 bases and J lost 2 bases. Per germline, CDR1 LNHDA and CDR2 SQIVND (reference sequence). As DNA, the CDR3 is TGTGCCAGTAGTACCCCGACAGGGGTCCCTAACACTGAAGCTTTCTTT. This gives the protein CASSTPTGVPNTEAFF.

This chain links TRBV5-5 with TRBJ1-2; possibly TRBD1 for D (5 bases). There are 13 residues in the CDR3. The germline V gene has CDR1 SGHKS and CDR2 YYEKEE (reference sequence). Trimming stripped 4 bases from V and 7 bases from J, with 14 bases between. The CDR3 here is CASSPFGQAGYTF. As DNA, the CDR3 is TGTGCCAGCAGCCCTTTCGGACAAGCTGGCTACACCTTC.

The genes are TRBV9 and TRBJ1-2, with D hard to call. The CDR3 covers 15 residues. The germline CDR1 and CDR2 sequences are SGDLS and YYNGEE. Deletions cut 4 bases from V and 1 base from J, with 14 bases between. DNA of the CDR3: TGTGCCAGCAGCCCCAGCAGCAGCGGTAACTATGGCTACACCTTC. Protein: CASSPSSSGNYGYTF.

V gene TRBV9 combines with J gene TRBJ1-4; D is unresolved. Trimming stripped 0 bases from V and 5 bases from J, with 14 bases between. Germline loops: CDR1 SGDLS, CDR2 YYNGEE. The length of the CDR3 is 16 residues. This chain's CDR3 is CASSVAEGRANEKLFF. DNA of the CDR3: TGTGCCAGCAGCGTAGCTGAGGGCAGAGCAAATGAAAAACTGTTTTTT.

This clone is medium-sized (0.01 to 0.1%) by share. The chain links TRBV7-2 to TRBJ2-1; weak D call: TRBD2 (7 bases). V was cut by 3 bases and J by 8 bases, with 11 bases left in between. Germline values: CDR1 SGHTA, CDR2 FQGNSA. CDR3 length: 13 residues. For the CDR3, the DNA is TGTGCCAGCAGCTTCTGGGGGGGGCATGAGCAGTTCTTC. Residues: CASSFWGGHEQFF. Based on the CDR3 plus reference TRBV7-2 and TRBJ2-1, the full variable domain is GAGVSQSPSNKVTEKGKDVELRCDPISGHTALYWYRQSLGQGLEFLIYFQGNSAPDKSGLPSDRFSAERTGGSVSTLTIQRTQQEDSAVYLCASSFWGGHEQFFGPGTRLTVL.

This clone was detected only once. This chain links TRBV27 with TRBJ1-5; TRBD1 agrees at 7 bases. Germline CDR1 is MNHEY and CDR2 is SMNVEV (reference sequence). CDR3 length: 15 residues. Germline trimming cut 5 bases from V and 3 bases from J; bases unmatched to any gene: 7. This chain's CDR3 is CASSPRTGLNQPQHF. The CDR3 DNA follows: TGTGCCAGCAGTCCCCGGACAGGACTCAATCAGCCCCAGCATTTT.

This chain links TRBV30 with TRBJ2-1; 8 positions agree with TRBD1. Per the germline V gene, CDR1 is GTSNPN and CDR2 is SVGIG (reference sequence). V was clipped by 3 bases and J by 5 bases; unmatched bases: 15. The CDR3 has 17 residues. The CDR3 is CAWRGLGAGGRNNEQFF. The CDR3 bases are TGTGCCTGGAGGGGGTTAGGGGCAGGGGGCAGAAACAATGAGCAGTTCTTC.

The V and J genes are TRBV27 and TRBJ2-7; a weak D match, TRBD1 (5 bases). The germline V gene has CDR1 MNHEY and CDR2 SMNVEV (reference sequence). The CDR3 runs to 13 residues. Trimming cost V 5 bases and J 5 bases, with 13 bases left between them. CDR3 protein: CASSAGLVHEQYF. In DNA, the CDR3 is TGTGCCAGCAGTGCAGGGTTGGTCCACGAGCAGTACTTC.

The V call is TRBV29-1, the J call TRBJ2-7; 8 bases align to TRBD1. The CDR3 spans 17 residues. V was pared by 8 bases and J by 5 bases, with 23 bases of the junction left unmatched. Germline V gene sequence: CDR1 SQVTM, CDR2 ANQGSEA. Here the CDR3 reads CSYRDWGPLTGVNEQYF. DNA for the CDR3: TGCAGCTACCGCGACTGGGGGCCCTTGACAGGGGTGAACGAGCAGTACTTC.

The chain combines TRBV7-2 with TRBJ2-1; D not certain. The germline CDR1 and CDR2 sequences are SGHTA and FQGNSA. V lost 4 bases and J 1 base, leaving 5 bases between the germline ends. This CDR3 has 13 amino acids. Here the CDR3 DNA reads TGTGCCAGCAGCTCACTTTCCTACAATGAGCAGTTCTTC. It yields the protein CASSSLSYNEQFF.

In DNA, the CDR3 is TGTGCCAGCTCACCGTATCAAGCGTATGGCTACACCTTC. Its protein is CASSPYQAYGYTF. V and J are TRBV18 and TRBJ1-2; D unclear. Between the trimmed V and J ends, which lost 3 bases and 5 bases, there was a span of 10 bases. The CDR3 is made up of 13 amino acids. Per germline, CDR1 KGHSH and CDR2 LQKENI.

V is TRBV18 and J is TRBJ1-2; no clear D gene. The V gene lost 2 bases and the J gene lost 2 bases, with 6 bases spanning the gap. CDR1 is KGHSH and CDR2 is LQKENI in the germline V gene. This CDR3 contains 13 residues. The CDR3 nucleotides are TGTGCCAGCTCACCAGAACAGAACTATGGCTACACCTTC. Translating it yields CASSPEQNYGYTF.

This chain uses TRBV5-1 with TRBJ2-1; D possibly corresponds to TRBD2 (5 bases). The CDR3 length is 14 residues. Germline V gene data show CDR1 as SGHRS and CDR2 as YFSETQ. V lost 2 bases to trimming and J lost 1 base, with 7 bases between them. DNA for the CDR3: TGCGCCAGCAGCTTTGCGGGTTCCTACAATGAGCAGTTCTTC. This gives the protein CASSFAGSYNEQFF.

On this clone: Compared with germline, one end of the junction differs, possibly owing to a read error. V usage is TRBV7-7 and J usage is TRBJ1-6; D unresolved. Germline V gene sequence: CDR1 SSHAT, CDR2 FNYEAQ (reference sequence). This CDR3 region has 13 residues. This chain's CDR3 is CASSLAANSPLHF. As DNA, the CDR3 is TGTGCTAGCAGCTTAGCCGCGAATTCACCCCTCCACTTT.

V and J are TRBV2 and TRBJ2-4; possibly TRBD2 for D (5 bases). CDR1 is SNHLY and CDR2 is FYNNEI in the germline V gene. The CDR3 consists of 15 residues. The ends were cut back, 5 bases at V and 0 bases at J, with 11 bases in the middle. This CDR3 is CASSRTLLAKNIQYF. In DNA, the CDR3 is TGTGCCAGCAGTCGGACTCTTCTAGCCAAAAACATTCAGTACTTC.

CDR3 DNA sequence: TGTGCCAGCAGCGGAGGGACTAGCAGGGAGACCCAGTACTTC. Residues: CASSGGTSRETQYF. This chain joins TRBV2 and TRBJ2-5, with TRBD2 matching 9 bases. This CDR3 spans 14 amino acids. Germline V CDR1 and CDR2: SNHLY, FYNNEI. Unmatched junction bases numbered 7, after V lost 6 bases and J lost 5 bases.

For the CDR3, the DNA is TGTGCCAGCAGTAACGGGGCCGGGGGCTATGGCTACACCTTC. Residues: CASSNGAGGYGYTF. The chain couples TRBV6-5 to TRBJ1-2; TRBD1 is a possible D gene (5 bases). From germline, CDR1 is MNHEY and CDR2 SVGAGI. V lost 5 bases and J lost 4, with 14 bases in between. CDR3 length equals 14 residues.

The chain uses TRBV5-6 and TRBJ1-1; a weak D match, TRBD1 (5 bases). The CDR3 length is 17 residues. Germline CDR1 and CDR2: SGHDT and YYEEEE. V shed 6 bases and J shed 2 bases, with 23 bases lying between them. CDR3 sequence reads: CASTLMGQRPSNTEAFF. In nucleotides, the CDR3 is TGTGCCAGCACCCTGATGGGGCAGAGACCATCTAACACTGAAGCTTTCTTT.